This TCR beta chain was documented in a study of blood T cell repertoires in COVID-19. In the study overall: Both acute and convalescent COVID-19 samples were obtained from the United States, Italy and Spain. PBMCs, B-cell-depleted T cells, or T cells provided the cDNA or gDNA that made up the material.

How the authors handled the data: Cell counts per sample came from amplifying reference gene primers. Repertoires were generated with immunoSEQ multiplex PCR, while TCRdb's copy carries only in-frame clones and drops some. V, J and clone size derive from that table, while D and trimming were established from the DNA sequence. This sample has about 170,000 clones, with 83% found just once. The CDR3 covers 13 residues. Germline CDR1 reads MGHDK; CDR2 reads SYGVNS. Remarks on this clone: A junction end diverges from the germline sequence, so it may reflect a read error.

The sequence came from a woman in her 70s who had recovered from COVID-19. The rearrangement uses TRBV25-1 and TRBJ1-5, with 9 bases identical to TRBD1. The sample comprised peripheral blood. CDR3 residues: CASSDPWGQGLSF. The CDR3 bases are TGTGCCAGCAGTGACCCTTGGGGACAGGGATTGTCTTTT.